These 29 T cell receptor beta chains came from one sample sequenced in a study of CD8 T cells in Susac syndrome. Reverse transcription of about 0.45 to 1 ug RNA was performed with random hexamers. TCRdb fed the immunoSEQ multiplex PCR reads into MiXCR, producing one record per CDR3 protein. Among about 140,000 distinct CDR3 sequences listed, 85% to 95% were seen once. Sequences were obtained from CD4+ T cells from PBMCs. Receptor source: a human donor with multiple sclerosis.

DNA of the CDR3: TGCAGTGCTAGAGATAGGGGGCGCTCGCTGGATACGCAGTATTTT. This codes for CSARDRGRSLDTQYF. The rearrangement joins TRBV20-1 to TRBJ2-3; 7 bases line up with TRBD1. Germline lookup yields CDR1 DFQATT and CDR2 SNEGSKA (reference sequence). The V segment lost 0 bases and the J segment 6 bases; nucleotides outside the gene matches: 9. The CDR3 runs to 15 residues.

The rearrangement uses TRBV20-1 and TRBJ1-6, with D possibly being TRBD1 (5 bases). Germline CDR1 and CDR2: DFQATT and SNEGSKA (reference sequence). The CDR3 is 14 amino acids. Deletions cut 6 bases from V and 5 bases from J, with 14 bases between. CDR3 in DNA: TGCAGTGCGAGATTCCAGGGAGATAATTCACCCCTCCACTTT. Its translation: CSARFQGDNSPLHF.

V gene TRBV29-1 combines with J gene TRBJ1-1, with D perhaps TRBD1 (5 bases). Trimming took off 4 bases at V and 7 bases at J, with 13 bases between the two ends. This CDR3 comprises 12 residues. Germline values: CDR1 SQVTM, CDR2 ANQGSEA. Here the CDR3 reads CSVAQGRVEAFF. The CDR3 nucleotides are TGCAGCGTTGCCCAGGGTCGGGTTGAAGCTTTCTTT.

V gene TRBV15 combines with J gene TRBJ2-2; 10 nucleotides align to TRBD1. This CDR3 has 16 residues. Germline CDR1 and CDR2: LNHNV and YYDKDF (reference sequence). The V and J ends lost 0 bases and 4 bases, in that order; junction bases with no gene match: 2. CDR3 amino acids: CATSRDRTGGTGELFF. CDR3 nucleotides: TGTGCCACCAGCAGAGATAGGACAGGGGGCACCGGGGAGCTGTTTTTT.

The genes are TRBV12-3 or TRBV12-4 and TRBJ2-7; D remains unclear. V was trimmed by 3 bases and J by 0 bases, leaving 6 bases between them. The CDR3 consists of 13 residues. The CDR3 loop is CASSFGSSYEQYF. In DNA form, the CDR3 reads TGTGCCAGCAGTTTCGGCAGCTCCTACGAGCAGTACTTC.

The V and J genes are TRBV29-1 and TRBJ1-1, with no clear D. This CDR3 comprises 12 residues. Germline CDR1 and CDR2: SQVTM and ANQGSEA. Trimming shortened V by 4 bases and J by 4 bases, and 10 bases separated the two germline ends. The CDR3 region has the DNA TGCAGCGTTGTTGGGCTAGGCACTGAAGCTTTCTTT. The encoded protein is CSVVGLGTEAFF.

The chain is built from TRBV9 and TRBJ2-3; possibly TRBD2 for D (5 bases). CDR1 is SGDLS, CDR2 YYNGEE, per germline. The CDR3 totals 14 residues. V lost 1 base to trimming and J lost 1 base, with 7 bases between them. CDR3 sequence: CASSVRERTDTQYF. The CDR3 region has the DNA TGTGCCAGCAGCGTAAGGGAGCGCACAGATACGCAGTATTTT.

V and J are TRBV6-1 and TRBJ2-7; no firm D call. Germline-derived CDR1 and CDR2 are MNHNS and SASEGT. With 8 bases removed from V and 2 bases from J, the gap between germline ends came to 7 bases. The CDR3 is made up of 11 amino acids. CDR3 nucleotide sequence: TGTGCCAGCGGCAGGACCTACGAGCAGTACTTC. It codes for CASGRTYEQYF.

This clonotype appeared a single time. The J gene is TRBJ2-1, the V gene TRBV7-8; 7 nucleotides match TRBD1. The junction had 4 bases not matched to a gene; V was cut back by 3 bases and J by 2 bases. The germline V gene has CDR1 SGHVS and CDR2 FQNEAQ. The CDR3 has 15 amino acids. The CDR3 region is CASSLGTVAYNEQFF. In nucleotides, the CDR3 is TGTGCCAGCAGCTTGGGGACAGTGGCCTACAATGAGCAGTTCTTC.

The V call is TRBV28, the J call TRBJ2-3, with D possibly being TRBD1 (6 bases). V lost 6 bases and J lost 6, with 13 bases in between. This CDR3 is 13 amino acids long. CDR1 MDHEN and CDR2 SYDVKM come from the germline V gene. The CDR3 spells CASSPGGQDTQYF. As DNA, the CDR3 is TGTGCCAGCAGCCCCGGTGGACAGGATACGCAGTATTTT.

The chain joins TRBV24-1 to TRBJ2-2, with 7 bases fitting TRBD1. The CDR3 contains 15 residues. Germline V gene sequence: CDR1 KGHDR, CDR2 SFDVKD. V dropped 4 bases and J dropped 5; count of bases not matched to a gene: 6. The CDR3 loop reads CATSEDREGTGELFF. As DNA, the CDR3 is TGTGCCACCAGTGAAGACAGGGAAGGAACCGGGGAGCTGTTTTTT.

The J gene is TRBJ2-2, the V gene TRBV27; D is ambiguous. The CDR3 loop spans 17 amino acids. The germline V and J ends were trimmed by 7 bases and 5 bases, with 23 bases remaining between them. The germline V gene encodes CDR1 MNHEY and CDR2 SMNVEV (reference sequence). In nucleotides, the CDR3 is TGTGCCAGCACCCAAAAGGGATTTGAACAGTTAACCGGGGAGCTGTTTTTT. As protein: CASTQKGFEQLTGELFF.

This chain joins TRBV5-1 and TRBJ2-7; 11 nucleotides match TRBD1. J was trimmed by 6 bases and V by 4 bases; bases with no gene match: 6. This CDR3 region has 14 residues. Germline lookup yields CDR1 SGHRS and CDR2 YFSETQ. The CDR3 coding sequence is TGCGCCAGCAGCCCTGGGACAGGGGGGCTCGAGCAGTACTTC. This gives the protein CASSPGTGGLEQYF.

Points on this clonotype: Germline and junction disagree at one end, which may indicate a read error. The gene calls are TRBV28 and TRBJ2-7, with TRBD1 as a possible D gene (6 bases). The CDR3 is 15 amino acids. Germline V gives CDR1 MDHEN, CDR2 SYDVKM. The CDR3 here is CASSLYRALSYEQYF. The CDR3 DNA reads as TGTGCCAGCAGCTTATACAGGGCCCTCTCCTACGAGCAGTACTTC.

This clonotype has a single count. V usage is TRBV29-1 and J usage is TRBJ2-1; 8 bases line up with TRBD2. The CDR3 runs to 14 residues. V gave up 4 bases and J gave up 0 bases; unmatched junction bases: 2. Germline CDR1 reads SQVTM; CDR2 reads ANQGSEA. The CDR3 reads CSVGSGNSYNEQFF. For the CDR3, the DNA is TGCAGCGTTGGTAGCGGGAACTCCTACAATGAGCAGTTCTTC.

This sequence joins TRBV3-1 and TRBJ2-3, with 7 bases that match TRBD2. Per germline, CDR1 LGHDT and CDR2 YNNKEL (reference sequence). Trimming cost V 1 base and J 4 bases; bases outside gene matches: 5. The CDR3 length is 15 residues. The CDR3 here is CASSQGGSRSDTQYF. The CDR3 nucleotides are TGTGCCAGCAGCCAAGGCGGGAGTAGGTCAGATACGCAGTATTTT.

CDR3 sequence reads: CASSYKTGTGAHYGYTF. The CDR3 coding sequence is TGTGCCAGCAGCTACAAAACCGGGACAGGGGCTCACTATGGCTACACCTTC. The J gene is TRBJ1-2, the V gene TRBV7-2; 10 bases match TRBD1. CDR1 is SGHTA, CDR2 FQGNSA, per germline. The CDR3 spans 17 residues. The ends lost 4 bases at V and 3 bases at J; junction bases unmatched: 11.

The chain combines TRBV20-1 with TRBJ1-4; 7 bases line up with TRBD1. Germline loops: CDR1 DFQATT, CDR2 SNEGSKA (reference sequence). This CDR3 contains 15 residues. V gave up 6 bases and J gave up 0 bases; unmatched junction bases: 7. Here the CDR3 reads CSATRDSATNEKLFF. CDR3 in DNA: TGCAGTGCGACCCGGGACAGCGCAACTAATGAAAAACTGTTTTTT.

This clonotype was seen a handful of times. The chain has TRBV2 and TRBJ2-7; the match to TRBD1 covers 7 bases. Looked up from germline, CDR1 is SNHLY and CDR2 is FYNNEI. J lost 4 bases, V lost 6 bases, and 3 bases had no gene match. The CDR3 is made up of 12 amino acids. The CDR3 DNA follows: TGTGCCAGCAGCACCAGGGGGTACGAGCAGTACTTC. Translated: CASSTRGYEQYF. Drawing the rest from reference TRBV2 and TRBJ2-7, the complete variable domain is EPEVTQTPSHQVTQMGQEVILRCVPISNHLYFYWYRQILGQKVEFLVSFYNNEISEKSEIFDDQFSVERPDGSNFTLKIRSTKLEDSAMYFCASSTRGYEQYFGPGTRLTVT.

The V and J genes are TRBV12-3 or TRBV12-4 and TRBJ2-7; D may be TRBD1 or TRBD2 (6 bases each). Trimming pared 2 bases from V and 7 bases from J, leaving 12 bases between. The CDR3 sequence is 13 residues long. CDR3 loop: CASSLYRAGEQYF. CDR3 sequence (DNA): TGTGCCAGCAGTTTATACAGGGCGGGAGAGCAGTACTTC.

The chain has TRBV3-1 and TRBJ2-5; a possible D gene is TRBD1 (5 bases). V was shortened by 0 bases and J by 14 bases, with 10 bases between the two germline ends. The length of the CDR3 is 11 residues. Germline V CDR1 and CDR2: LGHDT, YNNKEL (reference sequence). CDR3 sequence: CASSQDQGRYF. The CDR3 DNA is TGTGCCAGCAGCCAAGATCAGGGTCGTTACTTC.

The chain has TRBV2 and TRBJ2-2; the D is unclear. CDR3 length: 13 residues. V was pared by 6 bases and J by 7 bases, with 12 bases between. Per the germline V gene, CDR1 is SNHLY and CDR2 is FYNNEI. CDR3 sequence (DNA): TGTGCCAGCAGGCGTTTTAGTGGCGGGGAGCTGTTTTTT. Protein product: CASRRFSGGELFF.

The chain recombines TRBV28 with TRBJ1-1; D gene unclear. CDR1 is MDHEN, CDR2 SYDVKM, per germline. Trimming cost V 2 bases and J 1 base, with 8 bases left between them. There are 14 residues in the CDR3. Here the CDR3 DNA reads TGTGCCAGCAGTTTAATTGTTCAGAACACTGAAGCTTTCTTT. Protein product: CASSLIVQNTEAFF.

The DNA of the CDR3 is TGTGCCAGCAGCCCCCTGGGGGTACTAGCCAAAAACATTCAGTACTTC. Translated, it gives CASSPLGVLAKNIQYF. This chain uses TRBV7-8 with TRBJ2-4, with D perhaps being TRBD1 or TRBD2 (5 bases each). CDR3 length: 16 residues. Trimming shortened V by 5 bases and J by 0 bases, and 14 bases separated the two germline ends. Germline lookup yields CDR1 SGHVS and CDR2 FQNEAQ.

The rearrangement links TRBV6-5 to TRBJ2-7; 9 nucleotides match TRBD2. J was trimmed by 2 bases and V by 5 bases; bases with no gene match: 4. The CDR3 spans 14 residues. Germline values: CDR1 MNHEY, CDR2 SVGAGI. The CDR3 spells CASSRTSVPYEQYF. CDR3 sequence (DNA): TGTGCCAGCAGTCGGACTAGCGTCCCCTACGAGCAGTACTTC.

CDR3 nucleotides: TGTGCCACCAGTTTTGTCCATACCGGGGAGCTGTTTTTT. Translated: CATSFVHTGELFF. The chain couples TRBV24-1 to TRBJ2-2; D is ambiguous. CDR1 and CDR2 (germline): KGHDR, SFDVKD. This CDR3 is built from 13 residues. V lost 6 bases to trimming and J lost 5 bases, with 9 bases between them.

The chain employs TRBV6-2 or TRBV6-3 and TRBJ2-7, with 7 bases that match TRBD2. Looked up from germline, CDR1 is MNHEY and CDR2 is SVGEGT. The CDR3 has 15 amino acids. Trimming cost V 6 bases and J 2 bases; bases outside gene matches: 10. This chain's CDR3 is CASSNRLATAYEQYF. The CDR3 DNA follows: TGTGCCAGCAGCAACCGACTAGCTACGGCCTACGAGCAGTACTTC.

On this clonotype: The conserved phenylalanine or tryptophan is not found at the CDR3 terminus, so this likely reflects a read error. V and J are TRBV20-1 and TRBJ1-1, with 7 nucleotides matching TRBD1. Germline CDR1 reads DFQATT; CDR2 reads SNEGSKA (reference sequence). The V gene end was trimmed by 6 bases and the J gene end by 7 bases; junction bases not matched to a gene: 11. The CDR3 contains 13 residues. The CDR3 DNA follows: TGCAGTGCAGCTTCCCAGGGGGGCATTGAAGCTTTCCTT. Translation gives CSAASQGGIEAFL.

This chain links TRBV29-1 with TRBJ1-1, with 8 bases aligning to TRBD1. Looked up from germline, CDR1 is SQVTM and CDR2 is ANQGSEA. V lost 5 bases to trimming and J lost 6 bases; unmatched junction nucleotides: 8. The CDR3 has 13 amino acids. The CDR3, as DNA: TGCAGCGTTACCAGGGGGCTAGACTCTGAAGCTTTCTTT. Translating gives CSVTRGLDSEAFF. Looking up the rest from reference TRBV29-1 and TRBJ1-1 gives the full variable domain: SAVISQKPSRDICQRGTSLTIQCQVDSQVTMMFWYRQQPGQSLTLIATANQGSEATYESGFVIDKFPISRPNLTFSTLTVSNMSPEDSSIYLCSVTRGLDSEAFFGQGTRLTVV.